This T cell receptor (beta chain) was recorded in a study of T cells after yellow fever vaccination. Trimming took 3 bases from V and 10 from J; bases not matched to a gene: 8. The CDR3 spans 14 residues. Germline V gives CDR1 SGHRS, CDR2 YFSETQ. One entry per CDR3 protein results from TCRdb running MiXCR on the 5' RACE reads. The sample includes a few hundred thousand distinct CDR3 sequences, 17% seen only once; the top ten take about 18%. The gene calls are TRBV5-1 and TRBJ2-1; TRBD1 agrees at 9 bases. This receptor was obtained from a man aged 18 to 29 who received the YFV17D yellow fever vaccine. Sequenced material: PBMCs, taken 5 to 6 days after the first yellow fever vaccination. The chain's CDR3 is CASSSTYRGREQFF. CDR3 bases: TGCGCCAGCAGCTCAACTTACAGGGGGCGCGAGCAGTTCTTC.